This TCR beta chain was sequenced during a study of graft-versus-host responses after intestinal transplantation. At the level of the study: Recipients got multivisceral, liver-intestinal, or isolated intestinal transplants. Anti-thymocyte globulin induction was given to all recipients, followed by tacrolimus and steroids for roughly 3 years.

Study results and limitations: Early HvG declines after transplant were associated with peak circulating GvH clone levels.

To note about this clone: The antigen remains unidentified.

Assay: immunoSEQ multiplex PCR; the TCRdb copy retains only in-frame clones and omits some. This table has about 93,000 clones, approximately 95% appearing once. The sample was unstimulated CD8+ T cells sorted from spleen or lymph node cells, taken before intestinal transplant. The sequence came from a human donor who received an intestinal transplant.

CDR3: CASSLSHRRGWNTEAFF. CDR3 coding DNA: TGTGCCAGCAGTTTGTCCCACCGTCGGGGGTGGAACACTGAAGCTTTCTTT. The rearrangement links TRBV28 to TRBJ1-1; a possible D gene is TRBD1 (5 bases). Germline loops: CDR1 MDHEN, CDR2 SYDVKM. The germline V and J ends were trimmed by 3 bases and 1 base, with 18 bases remaining between them. This CDR3 is 17 amino acids long.